These 27 T cell receptor beta chains were all obtained from the same sample, sequenced in a study of T cell repertoires in cytomegalovirus infection. One entry per CDR3 protein results from TCRdb running MiXCR on the reads. This repertoire shows 100,000 or so distinct CDR3 sequences, 20% to 30% found once; its top ten account for approximately 39%. The sequenced sample consisted of CD8+ T cells from PBMCs. These receptors all come from a human donor in good health (CMV status not recorded). Some clones in this sample may be carry-over from other donors' samples.

This rearrangement joins TRBV5-8 to TRBJ1-5; 8 nucleotides line up with TRBD1. CDR3 length: 12 residues. V gave up 4 bases and J gave up 9 bases; unmatched junction bases: 3. CDR1 and CDR2 from the germline V gene are SGHTS and YDEGEE. This chain's CDR3 is CASSLTGGPQHF. The CDR3 nucleotides read TGTGCCAGCAGCCTTACAGGGGGGCCCCAGCATTTT.

This clonotype was recorded a few times. The chain links TRBV5-6 to TRBJ1-1, with TRBD1 identical over 9 bases. V shed 7 bases and J 8 bases; nucleotides not matched to a gene: 9. Germline lookup yields CDR1 SGHDT and CDR2 YYEEEE. The CDR3 loop spans 13 amino acids. In nucleotides, the CDR3 is TGTGCCAGCGTCTCGACAGGGGGGGCCGAAGCTTTCTTT. This sequence encodes CASVSTGGAEAFF. Supplemented by reference TRBV5-6 and TRBJ1-1, the full variable domain reads DAGVTQSPTHLIKTRGQQVTLRCSPKSGHDTVSWYQQALGQGPQFIFQYYEEEERQRGNFPDRFSGHQFPNYSSELNVNALLLGDSALYLCASVSTGGAEAFFGQGTRLTVV.

This clonotype was recorded only once. This chain joins TRBV29-1 and TRBJ2-2, with 7 nucleotides matching TRBD2. The CDR3 totals 13 residues. Trimming at V came to 6 bases and at J to 2 bases, leaving 3 bases not matched to a gene. Germline values: CDR1 SQVTM, CDR2 ANQGSEA. CDR3 coding DNA: TGCAGCGTGCTAGCGGTCAACACCGGGGAGCTGTTTTTT. This sequence encodes CSVLAVNTGELFF.

This clonotype was seen a handful of times. V and J are TRBV5-1 and TRBJ2-2, with 8 bases that match TRBD1. In germline, CDR1 is SGHRS, CDR2 YFSETQ. This CDR3 spans 14 amino acids. J lost 6 bases, V lost 1 base, and 2 bases had no gene match. The CDR3 coding sequence is TGCGCCAGCAGCTTGACGACAGGGGCCGGGGAGCTGTTTTTT. Its translation is CASSLTTGAGELFF.

This clonotype was picked up a small number of times. This chain links TRBV7-6 with TRBJ2-7; 8 bases are a match to TRBD1. V gave up 1 base and J gave up 6 bases; unmatched junction bases: 5. The CDR3 sequence is 14 residues long. The germline V gene has CDR1 SGHVS and CDR2 FNYEAQ. CDR3 in DNA: TGTGCCAGCAGCTTAGAGACAGGGGCCCTCGAGCAGTACTTC. Translated: CASSLETGALEQYF.

Points on this clonotype: Germline and junction disagree at one end, which may indicate a read error. This rearrangement joins TRBV14 to TRBJ1-3; a possible D gene is TRBD1 (6 bases). The CDR3 consists of 13 residues. Germline CDR1 SGHDN, CDR2 FVKESK. The CDR3 DNA reads TGTGCCAGCAGCCCGGACAGCGGAAACAACATATATTTT. It is translated as CASSPDSGNNIYF.

The CDR3 region is CASSDLETQYF. The CDR3 coding sequence is TGTGCCAGCAGCGATTTGGAGACCCAGTACTTC. The chain recombines TRBV9 with TRBJ2-5, with D unclear. Germline CDR1 reads SGDLS; CDR2 reads YYNGEE. This CDR3 is 11 amino acids long. Trimming took 3 bases from V and 5 from J, leaving 5 bases between them.

The chain is built from TRBV5-4 and TRBJ2-1; unclear D gene. Germline V gene data show CDR1 as SGHNT and CDR2 as YYREEE (reference sequence). This CDR3 contains 13 residues. V gave up 6 bases and J gave up 6 bases, with 13 bases separating them. CDR3 sequence reads: CASIGKEFNEQFF. The CDR3 DNA is TGTGCCAGCATAGGAAAGGAGTTCAATGAGCAGTTCTTC.

This clonotype has more than one count but fewer than ten. The chain employs TRBV30 and TRBJ1-1; 10 nucleotides line up with TRBD1. The V gene end was trimmed by 0 bases and the J gene end by 5 bases; junction bases not matched to a gene: 3. This CDR3 comprises 14 residues. Germline V gene lookup returns CDR1 GTSNPN and CDR2 SVGIG (reference sequence). In DNA form, the CDR3 reads TGTGCCTGGAGTGTGGGACAGGGGAGGACTGAAGCTTTCTTT. This encodes CAWSVGQGRTEAFF.

This clonotype has ten or more counts. This rearrangement joins TRBV7-9 to TRBJ2-7; TRBD2 is a possible D gene (6 bases). Germline V gene sequence: CDR1 SEHNR, CDR2 FQNEAQ (reference sequence). The CDR3 contains 13 residues. With 7 bases removed from V and 1 base from J, the gap between germline ends came to 11 bases. The CDR3 region has the DNA TGTGCCAGCACCCCTGCGGGGTCCTACGAGCAGTACTTC. Protein: CASTPAGSYEQYF.

This clonotype has a handful of counts. The chain combines TRBV11-2 with TRBJ2-5; 8 nucleotides agree with TRBD2. This CDR3 is built from 13 residues. The J segment lost 9 bases and the V segment lost 2 bases, leaving 5 bases of the junction unmatched. CDR1 is SGHAT and CDR2 is FQNNGV in the germline V gene. CDR3 protein: CASSLWREAAQYF. The CDR3 coding sequence is TGTGCCAGCAGCTTATGGCGGGAGGCGGCCCAGTACTTC. The whole variable domain, remainder taken from reference TRBV11-2 and TRBJ2-5, is EAGVAQSPRYKIIEKRQSVAFWCNPISGHATLYWYQQILGQGPKLLIQFQNNGVVDDSQLPKDRFSAERLKGVDSTLKIQPAKLEDSAVYLCASSLWREAAQYFGPGTRLLVL.

This clonotype has just one count. The rearrangement links TRBV14 to TRBJ2-1; TRBD1 agrees at 10 bases. The germline V gene has CDR1 SGHDN and CDR2 FVKESK. The V gene end was trimmed by 1 base and the J gene end by 8 bases; junction bases not matched to a gene: 8. This CDR3 is 16 amino acids long. The CDR3 DNA reads TGTGCCAGCAGCCAAGGCCCGGGGGGGACAGGGGATGAGCAGTTCTTC. Its protein product is CASSQGPGGTGDEQFF.

At least ten counts were recorded for this clonotype. The chain carries TRBV28 and TRBJ2-7; TRBD1 is a possible D gene (7 bases). Between the trimmed V and J ends, which lost 4 bases and 0 bases, there was a span of 22 bases. This CDR3 has 18 amino acids. Germline CDR1 MDHEN, CDR2 SYDVKM. CDR3 residues: CASSSQNTGTAGSYEQYF. As DNA, the CDR3 is TGTGCCAGCAGTTCCCAAAACACCGGGACAGCGGGCTCCTACGAGCAGTACTTC.

The V gene is TRBV12-3 or TRBV12-4, the J gene TRBJ1-1, with 7 bases fitting TRBD1. This CDR3 has 14 amino acids. V was clipped by 6 bases and J by 10 bases; unmatched bases: 14. CDR3 bases: TGTGCCAGCAGGCCTGGGACAGCTCAACGGGGAGCTTTCTTT. Encoded protein: CASRPGTAQRGAFF.

The chain couples TRBV6-2 or TRBV6-3 to TRBJ1-1; no clear D. Trimming cost V 7 bases and J 0 bases, with 12 bases left between them. This CDR3 has 14 residues. Germline V gene lookup returns CDR1 MNHEY and CDR2 SVGEGT. CDR3 sequence: CASNPWGVNTEAFF. For the CDR3, the DNA is TGTGCCAGCAACCCCTGGGGTGTGAACACTGAAGCTTTCTTT.

This clonotype appeared a few times. The V call is TRBV28, the J call TRBJ2-5; perhaps TRBD2 as D (5 bases). The CDR3 covers 11 residues. Trimming stripped 6 bases from V and 5 bases from J, with 7 bases between. Germline lookup yields CDR1 MDHEN and CDR2 SYDVKM. As DNA, the CDR3 is TGTGCCAGCAGGGGCGGGGAGACCCAGTACTTC. Its protein product is CASRGGETQYF.

The sample holds many counts of this clonotype. The rearrangement links TRBV7-9 to TRBJ2-1; TRBD1 aligns across 11 bases. The J segment lost 8 bases and the V segment lost 1 base, leaving 7 bases of the junction unmatched. Germline V gene data show CDR1 as SEHNR and CDR2 as FQNEAQ (reference sequence). The CDR3 runs to 16 residues. This chain's CDR3 is CASSLGRDRGYDEQFF. The CDR3 coding sequence is TGTGCCAGCAGCTTAGGGCGGGACAGGGGGTATGATGAGCAGTTCTTC.

The chain has TRBV30 and TRBJ1-2, with D possibly being TRBD1 (5 bases). The CDR3 is 15 amino acids. Trimming removed 3 bases from V and 4 bases from J, with 18 bases in between. Germline lookup yields CDR1 GTSNPN and CDR2 SVGIG (reference sequence). This CDR3 reads CAWRLGTEKPYGYTF. CDR3 DNA: TGTGCCTGGAGGTTAGGGACGGAAAAACCCTATGGCTACACCTTC.

Many counts were recorded for this clonotype. This chain uses TRBV7-6 with TRBJ2-1; D is possibly TRBD1 or TRBD2 (5 bases each). The CDR3 sequence is 15 residues long. Germline V gene data show CDR1 as SGHVS and CDR2 as FNYEAQ. V gave up 0 bases and J gave up 9 bases, with 15 bases separating them. The CDR3 nucleotides are TGTGCCAGCAGCTTAGCTGGCCTGGGGGTCGGTGAGCAGTTCTTC. It translates to CASSLAGLGVGEQFF.

This clonotype came up a few times. The chain has TRBV28 and TRBJ1-4; D possibly corresponds to TRBD1 (5 bases). The CDR3 contains 14 residues. Trimming pared 10 bases from V and 6 bases from J, leaving 18 bases between. Germline assignment: CDR1 MDHEN and CDR2 SYDVKM. The CDR3 reads CATRGKLQDEKLFF. The CDR3 DNA sequence: TGTGCCACCCGGGGGAAGCTTCAGGATGAAAAACTGTTTTTT. The full variable domain, completed using reference TRBV28 and TRBJ1-4, is DVKVTQSSRYLVKRTGEKVFLECVQDMDHENMFWYRQDPGLGLRLIYFSYDVKMKEKGDIPEGYSVSREKKERFSLILESASTNQTSMYLCATRGKLQDEKLFFGSGTQLSVL.

The J gene is TRBJ2-3, the V gene TRBV6-6, with TRBD2 matching 9 bases. The CDR3 has 16 residues. The germline CDR1 and CDR2 sequences are MNHNY and SVGAGI (reference sequence). V shed 8 bases, J shed 1 base, and the junction held 10 bases outside the gene matches. CDR3 in amino acids: CASLPMAGGGTDTQYF. DNA of the CDR3: TGTGCCAGCCTACCCATGGCGGGAGGGGGCACAGATACGCAGTATTTT.

This rearrangement joins TRBV25-1 to TRBJ2-1, with D hard to call. Looked up from germline, CDR1 is MGHDK and CDR2 is SYGVNS. Trimming cost V 0 bases and J 5 bases, with 8 bases left between them. The CDR3 consists of 14 residues. DNA of the CDR3: TGTGCCAGCAGTGAATATATTACAGACAATGAGCAGTTCTTC. Translated, it gives CASSEYITDNEQFF.

The chain couples TRBV19 to TRBJ1-1; 9 nucleotides agree with TRBD1. There are 17 residues in the CDR3. Germline V lookup: CDR1 LNHDA, CDR2 SQIVND (reference sequence). V lost 2 bases to trimming and J lost 0 bases; unmatched junction nucleotides: 7. As DNA, the CDR3 is TGTGCCAGTAGTATAAGGGGACAGGGCTTGATGAACACTGAAGCTTTCTTT. Translating it yields CASSIRGQGLMNTEAFF.

This clonotype was counted between two and nine times. This chain joins TRBV6-1 and TRBJ1-1; maybe TRBD1 (6 bases). Germline V gene data show CDR1 as MNHNS and CDR2 as SASEGT. The CDR3 contains 14 residues. V shed 6 bases and J shed 5 bases, with 16 bases lying between them. The CDR3 DNA reads TGTGCCAGCAGATTGGTGGGGGCGCGGACTGAAGCTTTCTTT. Its translation is CASRLVGARTEAFF.

This sequence joins TRBV7-9 and TRBJ1-2; D may be TRBD1 (5 bases). Trimming pared 5 bases from V and 6 bases from J, leaving 16 bases between. CDR1 is SEHNR and CDR2 is FQNEAQ in the germline V gene (reference sequence). The CDR3 runs to 14 residues. CDR3 in DNA: TGTGCCAGCAGCCAGAACACCGAAGGGGATGGCTACACCTTC. Protein product: CASSQNTEGDGYTF.

At least ten counts were recorded for this clonotype. The CDR3 is CASSLGWDRGFDEQYF. The CDR3 nucleotides read TGTGCCAGCAGCTTAGGCTGGGACAGGGGATTTGACGAGCAGTACTTC. The chain uses TRBV7-2 and TRBJ2-7, with 10 bases fitting TRBD1. The CDR3 spans 16 residues. Germline assignment: CDR1 SGHTA and CDR2 FQGNSA. V shed 1 base and J 5 bases; nucleotides not matched to a gene: 8.

This rearrangement joins TRBV3-1 to TRBJ1-1; the D is unclear. Per germline, CDR1 LGHDT and CDR2 YNNKEL (reference sequence). There are 15 residues in the CDR3. The V and J ends lost 0 bases and 11 bases respectively, with 19 bases between them. The CDR3 nucleotides read TGTGCCAGCAGCCAAGATTCCCCTGCGGGGTATTCGGCTTTCTTT. The encoded protein is CASSQDSPAGYSAFF. The whole variable domain, filled in from reference TRBV3-1 and TRBJ1-1, reads DTAVSQTPKYLVTQMGNDKSIKCEQNLGHDTMYWYKQDSKKFLKIMFSYNNKELIINETVPNRFSPKSPDKAHLNLHINSLELGDSAVYFCASSQDSPAGYSAFFGQGTRLTVV.